The present entry profiles one T cell receptor beta chain with its context. This clonotype was seen at least ten times. This clone's antigen is unknown. It has no much larger one-base neighbor in the sample; base qualities were not kept. The data are from a study of T-cell memory formation after mild COVID-19 (dated by TCRdb to the early 2020s). As for the study more broadly: Most TCR sequence clusters were specific to one of the two donors. In two donors, T-cell clones that expanded and contracted after mild COVID-19 were followed by sequencing TCRalpha and TCRbeta repertoires longitudinally. Two young, previously healthy adult volunteers, one female and one male, were included in the cohort. On the study overall, not on this receptor specifically: Balanced CD4/CD8 phenotypes were observed for clones contracting from day 15 to 85, whereas a bias towards CD4+ was observed for a second wave of clones expanding from day 15 to 37. Contracting CD4+ clones appeared mostly in the CM and EM memory subsets, whereas CD8+ clones were enriched in EMRA. SARS-CoV-2 specificity was not confirmed for the second-wave clones peaking on day 37. Only a couple of mild cases were covered in the study, and larger cohorts including severe cases with pre-infection samples were considered necessary. The detection of some responding clones in pre-infection memory suggests that pre-existing cross-reactive memory T cells joined the SARS-CoV-2 response.

The germline V gene supplies CDR1 SGHTA and CDR2 FQGNSA. V is cut back by 3 bases and J by 5 bases, with 4 bases in the junction unmatched. There are 15 amino acids in the CDR3, from cysteine to phenylalanine inclusive. Only the CDR3 DNA is retained, 45 bases long and in frame from the first base. For sequencing, an Illumina NovaSeq 6000 was employed. Using 5'RACE with constant-segment primers, TCRalpha and TCRbeta cDNA libraries were constructed, with sample barcodes and unique molecular identifiers added in the process. RNA was extracted from every sample with Trizol reagent. Libraries were amplified in two PCR steps, with a second sample barcode and Illumina TruSeq adapters added in the second step. Sequencing of libraries was performed on an Illumina NovaSeq with 2 x 150 bp paired-end reads. Per the original workflow: Demultiplexing of reads and collapsing into UMI-guided consensus sequences were performed with migec v1.2.7. Using mixcr v2.1.11, the UMI consensuses were aligned to TRA and TRB V and J templates and assembled into clonotypes. Clonotypes were classified as expanded or contracted when called significant by both edgeR and NoisET, with noise models trained on biological replicates. edgeR calls used a false discovery rate-adjusted p below 0.01 and a log2 fold-change threshold of 1. As an exploratory analysis of dynamics, max-normalized trajectories of the 1000 most abundant clonotypes were examined by PCA with hierarchical clustering. The CD4 or CD8 phenotype of responding clones was assigned using the separately sequenced CD4+ and CD8+ repertoires. Starting from the raw public reads, TCRdb applied fastp trimming at Q25, assembled clones with MiXCR and retained in-frame beta chains. Every distinct CDR3 protein forms one entry, paired with its most common genes and DNA. These V and J calls derive from TCRdb rather than the authors' analysis. The sample records tens of thousands of distinct CDR3 sequences, less than 8% of which are singletons. About 0.8% of the sample goes to the ten largest clones.

PBMCs were isolated by Ficoll-Paque density gradient centrifugation. In this chain, TRBV7-2 is recombined with TRBJ2-5; TRBD2 fits 12 bases in the junction. This sequence was found in an adult who had mild COVID-19 (a few samples of this study predate the infection). The sample titles of this study are shuffled in the database, so cell type and time point are left out. Sequenced material: PBMCs or a T cell subset sorted from them (not recorded which). The CDR3 in this case is CASSLTSGSRETQYF. The bases read TGTGCCAGCAGCTTGACTAGCGGGAGTAGGGAGACCCAGTACTTC. With the rest looked up from the reference TRBV7-2 and TRBJ2-5 genes rather than sequenced, the full variable domain is GAGVSQSPSNKVTEKGKDVELRCDPISGHTALYWYRQSLGQGLEFLIYFQGNSAPDKSGLPSDRFSAERTGGSVSTLTIQRTQQEDSAVYLCASSLTSGSRETQYFGPGTRLLVL.